Below, one TCR beta chain is given with its context. The target antigen is unknown. This sample stems from a study of T cells in Graves' hyperthyroidism and ophthalmopathy. Turning to the study itself: Blood from the periphery was taken at initial diagnosis, before any treatment.

Amplified TCR beta CDR3 regions came from RNA transcripts. The HTBI primer set was used in a first-round RT-PCR of the TCR CDR3. From the multiplex PCR reads, TCRdb called clonotypes with MiXCR, one entry per CDR3 protein. The data hold around 520,000 distinct CDR3 sequences, with around 13% observed a single time. Patients were excluded for uncontrolled infection, other autoimmune disease, pregnancy or lactation. CDR3 length: 15 residues. J gave up 10 bases and V 5 bases, and 9 bases lay outside the gene matches. Regarding the study as a whole: Most expanded thyroid clonotypes above 0.001 recurred in blood.

This TCR came from a woman between 40 and 55 years old with Graves' hyperthyroidism. Sample: blood. V gene TRBV12-3 or TRBV12-4 combines with J gene TRBJ1-4, with 11 bases fitting TRBD1. DNA of the CDR3: TGTGCCAGCAGTACCGGGACAGGGGGGTTGGGAAAACTGTTTTTT. This encodes CASSTGTGGLGKLFF.